This record concerns one T cell receptor (beta chain) sequence. This sample is part of a study of blood T cell repertoires in COVID-19. The table came from immunoSEQ multiplex PCR; TCRdb's copy has only in-frame clones and leaves some out. The data hold more than 100,000 clones, with approximately 89% observed a single time. The source material was peripheral blood. The TCR sequence derives from a woman of 80 years or more in a cohort sampled during active COVID-19.

Here the CDR3 reads CASNGDRGRNTEAFF. CDR3 in DNA: TGTGCCAGCAACGGCGACAGGGGGAGGAACACTGAAGCTTTCTTT. The chain employs TRBV5-6 and TRBJ1-1, with 9 bases fitting TRBD1. Germline CDR1 is SGHDT and CDR2 is YYEEEE. The V and J ends lost 6 bases and 1 base, in that order; junction bases with no gene match: 7. This CDR3 is 15 amino acids long.